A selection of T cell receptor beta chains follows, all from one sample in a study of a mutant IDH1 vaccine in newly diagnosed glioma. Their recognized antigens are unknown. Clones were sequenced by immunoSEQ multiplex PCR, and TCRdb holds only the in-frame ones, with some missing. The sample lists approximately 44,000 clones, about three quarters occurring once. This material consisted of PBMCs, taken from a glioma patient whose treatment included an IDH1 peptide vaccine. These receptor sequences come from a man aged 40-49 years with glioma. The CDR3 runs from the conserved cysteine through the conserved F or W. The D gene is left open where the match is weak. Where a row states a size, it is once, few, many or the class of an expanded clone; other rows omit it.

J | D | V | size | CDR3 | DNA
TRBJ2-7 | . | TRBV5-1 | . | CASSSTGVLYEQYF | TGCGCCAGCAGCTCGACAGGTGTTCTCTACGAGCAGTACTTC
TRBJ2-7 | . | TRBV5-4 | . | CASSFAGKSSYEQYF | TGTGCCAGCAGCTTTGCGGGAAAGAGCTCCTACGAGCAGTACTTC
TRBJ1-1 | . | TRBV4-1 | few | CASSQERVRTTEAFF | TGCGCCAGCAGCCAAGAGCGGGTCCGTACCACTGAAGCTTTCTTT
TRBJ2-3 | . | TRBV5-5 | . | CAGGKVSTDTQYF | TGTGCCGGGGGAAAGGTTAGCACAGATACGCAGTATTTT
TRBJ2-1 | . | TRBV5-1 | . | CASSPAGTWPYNEQFF | TGCGCCAGCAGCCCGGCGGGGACTTGGCCCTACAATGAGCAGTTCTTC
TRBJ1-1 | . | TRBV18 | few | CASSPPRDPRGTEAFF | TGTGCCAGCTCACCACCGCGGGATCCCCGGGGGACTGAAGCTTTCTTT
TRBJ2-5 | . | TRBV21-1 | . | CASSPPGLAAQETQYF | TGTGCCAGCAGCCCTCCGGGACTAGCGGCTCAAGAGACCCAGTACTTC
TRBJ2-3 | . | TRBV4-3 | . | CASSHLFRGDTDTQYF | TGCGCCAGCAGCCACCTTTTCAGGGGAGACACAGATACGCAGTATTTT
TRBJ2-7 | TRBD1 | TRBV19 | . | CASSIAPGGLYEQYF | TGTGCCAGTAGTATCGCGCCAGGGGGCCTCTACGAGCAGTACTTC
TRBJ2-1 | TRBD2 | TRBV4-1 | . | CASSPPGTSGRSEQFF | TGCGCCAGCAGCCCACCCGGGACTAGCGGGAGGAGTGAGCAGTTCTTC
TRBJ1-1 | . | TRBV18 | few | CASSPGLGQVVEAFF | TGTGCCAGCTCACCAGGTTTAGGGCAGGTGGTTGAAGCTTTCTTT
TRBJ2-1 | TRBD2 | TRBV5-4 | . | CASSFSASGEDEQFF | TGTGCCAGCAGCTTTAGTGCTAGCGGTGAGGATGAGCAGTTCTTC
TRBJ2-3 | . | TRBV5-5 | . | CASSLERTGPDTQYF | TGTGCCAGCAGCTTGGAAAGAACGGGTCCAGATACGCAGTATTTT
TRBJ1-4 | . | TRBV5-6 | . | CASSPGRRNEKLFF | TGTGCCAGCAGCCCGGGACGGCGTAATGAAAAACTGTTTTTT
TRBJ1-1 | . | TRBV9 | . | CASSVGPGGEAFF | TGTGCCAGCAGCGTAGGCCCGGGGGGTGAAGCTTTCTTT
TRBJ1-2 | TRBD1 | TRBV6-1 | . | CASSEEIGTGGVLTGYTF | TGTGCCAGCAGTGAAGAAATCGGTACAGGGGGCGTTTTGACTGGCTACACCTTC
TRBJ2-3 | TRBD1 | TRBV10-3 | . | CAISDSTGADTQYF | TGTGCCATCAGTGATTCCACAGGGGCGGATACGCAGTATTTT
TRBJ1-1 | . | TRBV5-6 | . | CASSLWPNTEAFF | TGTGCCAGCAGCTTGTGGCCGAACACTGAAGCTTTCTTT